Shown below are 3 T cell receptor beta chains from a single sample sequenced in a study of brain T cells in children with intractable seizures. Using immunoSEQ multiplex PCR, the repertoire was profiled, and TCRdb retains in-frame clones only, with some absent. There are about 80,000 clones in the sample; around nine tenths occur only once, and approximately 24% lies in the top ten. Sequences were derived from peripheral blood, sampled at surgery. Receptors were obtained from a girl aged 2 to 10 with Rasmussen encephalitis and intractable seizures.

The V and J genes are TRBV2 and TRBJ1-2; D uncertain. CDR1 and CDR2 from the germline V gene are SNHLY and FYNNEI. This CDR3 comprises 14 residues. V lost 4 bases, J lost 4 bases, and 13 bases lay in between. The CDR3 is CASSGVKGGYGYTF. CDR3 DNA: TGTGCCAGCAGTGGAGTTAAGGGAGGCTATGGCTACACCTTC. Variable domain in full (rest from reference TRBV2 and TRBJ1-2): EPEVTQTPSHQVTQMGQEVILRCVPISNHLYFYWYRQILGQKVEFLVSFYNNEISEKSEIFDDQFSVERPDGSNFTLKIRSTKLEDSAMYFCASSGVKGGYGYTFGSGTRLTVV.

This chain connects TRBV30 to TRBJ1-3; 10 positions match TRBD1. This CDR3 contains 14 residues. Germline values: CDR1 GTSNPN, CDR2 SVGIG (reference sequence). V was pared by 5 bases and J by 3 bases, with 4 bases of the junction left unmatched. The DNA of the CDR3 is TGTGCCTGGGGACAGGGGGTTTTTGGAAACACCATATATTTT. Its protein is CAWGQGVFGNTIYF.

The chain is built from TRBV18 and TRBJ2-3; 8 bases map to TRBD1. Germline CDR1 reads KGHSH; CDR2 reads LQKENI. V lost 2 bases to trimming and J lost 2 bases; unmatched junction nucleotides: 3. The CDR3 spans 15 residues. CDR3 DNA: TGTGCCAGCTCACCAGGGACAGGCTACACAGATACGCAGTATTTT. This sequence encodes CASSPGTGYTDTQYF. The variable domain in full, with the rest retrieved from reference TRBV18 and TRBJ2-3, is NAGVMQNPRHLVRRRGQEARLRCSPMKGHSHVYWYRQLPEEGLKFMVYLQKENIIDESGMPKERFSAEFPKEGPSILRIQQVVRGDSAAYFCASSPGTGYTDTQYFGPGTRLTVL.